Shown below are 9 T cell receptor beta chains from a single sample sequenced in a study of blood T cell repertoires in COVID-19. Data came from immunoSEQ multiplex PCR; TCRdb stores just in-frame clones and leaves some out. The sample has a few hundred thousand clones, less than 95% seen once. Input material: PBMCs or T cells enriched from blood (not recorded which). The receptors originated from a man aged 18 to 30 who had recovered from COVID-19.

The V gene is TRBV27, the J gene TRBJ2-1; 8 nucleotides match TRBD2. The CDR3 is 18 residues long. Germline V lookup: CDR1 MNHEY, CDR2 SMNVEV (reference sequence). With V trimmed by 0 bases and J by 4 bases, 11 bases remained unmatched. DNA of the CDR3: TGTGCCAGCAGTTTATCGAGTTCCGGGGGGGGTGGTTACAATGAGCAGTTCTTC. Its translation is CASSLSSSGGGGYNEQFF.

This clone has a single count. The V and J genes are TRBV10-2 and TRBJ1-1, with D possibly TRBD1 on 5 matching bases. Germline lookup yields CDR1 WSHSY and CDR2 SAAADI. The CDR3 is 15 amino acids. Between the trimmed V and J ends, which lost 3 bases and 2 bases, there was a span of 13 bases. CDR3 amino acids: CASSEGQGRNTEAFF. The CDR3 DNA reads as TGCGCCAGCAGTGAAGGGCAGGGCCGAAACACTGAAGCTTTCTTT.

The CDR3 is CASSWGGGAGMETQYF. The CDR3 DNA is TGTGCCAGCAGCTGGGGCGGGGGGGCTGGTATGGAGACCCAGTACTTC. The rearrangement links TRBV7-6 to TRBJ2-5; the match to TRBD2 covers 9 bases. This CDR3 has 16 residues. Germline CDR1 SGHVS, CDR2 FNYEAQ. V trimming: 4 bases; J trimming: 5 bases; junction bases outside the gene matches: 11.

This sequence joins TRBV18 and TRBJ2-3; 7 bases map to TRBD2. Per germline, CDR1 KGHSH and CDR2 LQKENI. The CDR3 sequence is 15 residues long. The V and J ends lost 3 bases and 7 bases, in that order; junction bases with no gene match: 10. CDR3 DNA sequence: TGTGCCAGCTCACCGGGGACGGACGGGGGGAATACGCAGTATTTT. This codes for CASSPGTDGGNTQYF.

This clone turned up a few times. The chain couples TRBV18 to TRBJ1-1; unclear D gene. The CDR3 is 14 residues long. Germline V CDR1 and CDR2: KGHSH, LQKENI. V was cut by 1 base and J by 1 base, with 7 bases left in between. CDR3 coding DNA: TGTGCCAGCTCACCACGCGCTGAGAACACTGAAGCTTTCTTT. This sequence encodes CASSPRAENTEAFF.

V gene TRBV12-5 combines with J gene TRBJ1-2; maybe TRBD1 (6 bases). Germline CDR1 and CDR2: LGHNT and FRNRAP. The V end was cut by 0 bases, the J end by 6 bases, with 14 bases between. This CDR3 region has 15 residues. CDR3 nucleotide sequence: TGTGCTAGTGGTTTGGTTGAGACAGGTCGGAATGGCTACACCTTC. Its protein product is CASGLVETGRNGYTF.

This clone was observed a few times. This rearrangement joins TRBV27 to TRBJ1-6; unclear D gene. Trimming took 3 bases from V and 10 from J, leaving 13 bases between them. CDR3 length equals 14 residues. Looked up from germline, CDR1 is MNHEY and CDR2 is SMNVEV (reference sequence). In nucleotides, the CDR3 is TGTGCCAGCAGTTTCTTTCCCCGGGGATCACCCCTCCACTTT. Translating gives CASSFFPRGSPLHF.

The V call is TRBV2, the J call TRBJ2-2, with 8 bases fitting TRBD2. The CDR3 is made up of 15 amino acids. With 6 bases clipped from V and 6 bases from J, the junction kept 9 bases outside the gene matches. Germline CDR1 is SNHLY and CDR2 is FYNNEI. The CDR3 reads CASSAQSGSPGELFF. CDR3 in DNA: TGTGCCAGCAGCGCTCAAAGCGGGAGCCCCGGGGAGCTGTTTTTT.

This CDR3 reads CASSQDQLAGGPAKNIQYF. CDR3 DNA sequence: TGCGCCAGCAGCCAAGATCAGCTAGCGGGAGGGCCCGCCAAAAACATTCAGTACTTC. The rearrangement joins TRBV4-1 to TRBJ2-4; TRBD2 aligns across 12 bases. The CDR3 has 19 residues. The V gene end was trimmed by 0 bases and the J gene end by 1 base; junction bases not matched to a gene: 7. The germline gives CDR1 MGHRA, CDR2 YSYEKL.